The clone carrying this TCR beta chain was counted only a few times. Trimming cost V 6 bases and J 0 bases; bases outside gene matches: 3. Germline-derived CDR1 and CDR2 are SNHLY and FYNNEI. This CDR3 is built from 14 residues. This entry belongs to a study of low-dose radiotherapy and immunotherapy resistance in tumors. In the study overall: Intravenous ipilimumab 1 mg/kg every six weeks was given with nivolumab 240 mg every two weeks. Cyclophosphamide infusions of 200 mg/m2 came every two weeks, one day before radiation-immunotherapy.

Documented time point: before trial treatment. TRAV- and TRBV-specific primers primed first-strand cDNA, covering alpha and beta chains. Amplification of TCRs used a constant-region primer and V-primer adapter for approximately 19 PCR cycles. TCRdb processed the reads anew with MiXCR; each CDR3 protein has one entry. The sample includes about 64,000 distinct CDR3 sequences, approximately 25% seen only once; the top ten take 6.5% to 8%. The receptor's source is a male donor with rectosigmoid adenocarcinoma. The material was PBMCs, obtained before treatment. This chain links TRBV2 with TRBJ2-3, with 7 bases matching TRBD1. DNA for the CDR3: TGTGCCAGCAGGACAGGGCTGAGCACAGATACGCAGTATTTT. Protein sequence: CASRTGLSTDTQYF.